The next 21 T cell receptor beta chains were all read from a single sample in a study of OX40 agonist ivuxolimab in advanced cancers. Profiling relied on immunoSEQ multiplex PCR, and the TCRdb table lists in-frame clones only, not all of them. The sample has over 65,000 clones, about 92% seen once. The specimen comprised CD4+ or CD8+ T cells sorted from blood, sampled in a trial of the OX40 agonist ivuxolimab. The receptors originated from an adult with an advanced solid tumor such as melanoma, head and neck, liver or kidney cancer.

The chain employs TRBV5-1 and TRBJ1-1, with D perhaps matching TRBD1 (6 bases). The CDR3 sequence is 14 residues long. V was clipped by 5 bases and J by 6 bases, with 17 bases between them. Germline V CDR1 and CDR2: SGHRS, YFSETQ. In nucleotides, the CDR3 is TGCGCCAGCAGAACCGAGGCGGGGGGCTCTGAAGCTTTCTTT. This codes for CASRTEAGGSEAFF.

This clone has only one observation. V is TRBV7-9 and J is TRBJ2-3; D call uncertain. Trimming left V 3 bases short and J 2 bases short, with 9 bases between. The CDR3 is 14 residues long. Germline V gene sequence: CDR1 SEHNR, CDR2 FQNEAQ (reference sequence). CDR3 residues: CASSFSGNTDTQYF. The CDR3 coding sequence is TGTGCCAGCAGCTTCTCTGGAAACACAGATACGCAGTATTTT.

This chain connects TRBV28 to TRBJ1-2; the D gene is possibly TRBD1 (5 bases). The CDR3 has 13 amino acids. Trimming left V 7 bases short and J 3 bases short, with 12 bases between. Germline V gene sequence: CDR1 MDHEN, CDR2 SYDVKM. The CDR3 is CASIRGADYGYTF. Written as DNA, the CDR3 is TGTGCCAGCATCCGCGGGGCAGACTATGGCTACACCTTC.

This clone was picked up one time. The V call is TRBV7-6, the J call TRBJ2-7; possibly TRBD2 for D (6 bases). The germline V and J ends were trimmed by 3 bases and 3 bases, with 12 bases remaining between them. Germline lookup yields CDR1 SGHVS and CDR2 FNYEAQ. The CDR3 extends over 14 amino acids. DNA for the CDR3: TGTGCCAGCAGCTTGCGGGGTGACGGCTACGAGCAGTACTTC. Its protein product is CASSLRGDGYEQYF.

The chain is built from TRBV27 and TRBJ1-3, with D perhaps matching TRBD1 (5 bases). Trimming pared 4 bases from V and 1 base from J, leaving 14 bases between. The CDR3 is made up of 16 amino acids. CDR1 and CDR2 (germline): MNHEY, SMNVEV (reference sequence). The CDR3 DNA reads TGTGCCAGCAGTTCGTTGACAGATCATTCTGGAAACACCATATATTTT. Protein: CASSSLTDHSGNTIYF.

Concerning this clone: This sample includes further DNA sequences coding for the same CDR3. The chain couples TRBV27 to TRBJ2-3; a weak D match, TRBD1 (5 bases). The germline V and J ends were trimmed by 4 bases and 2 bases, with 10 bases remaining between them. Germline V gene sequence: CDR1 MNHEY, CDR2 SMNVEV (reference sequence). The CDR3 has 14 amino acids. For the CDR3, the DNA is TGTGCCAGCAGTTGGCAGGGATTCACAGATACGCAGTATTTT. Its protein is CASSWQGFTDTQYF.

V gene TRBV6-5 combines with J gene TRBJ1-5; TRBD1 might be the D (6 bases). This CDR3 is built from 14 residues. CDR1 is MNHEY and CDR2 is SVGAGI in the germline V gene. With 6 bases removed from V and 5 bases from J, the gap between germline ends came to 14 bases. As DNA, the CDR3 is TGTGCCAGCAGCCAAGCGGGGGCCTATCAGCCCCAGCATTTT. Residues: CASSQAGAYQPQHF.

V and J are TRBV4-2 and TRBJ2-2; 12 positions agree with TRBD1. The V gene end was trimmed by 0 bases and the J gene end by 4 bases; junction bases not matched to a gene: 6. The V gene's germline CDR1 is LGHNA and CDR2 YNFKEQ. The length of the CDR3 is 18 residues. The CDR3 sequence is CASSQELGTGGRTGELFF. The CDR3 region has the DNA TGTGCCAGCAGCCAAGAGCTGGGGACAGGGGGCCGCACCGGGGAGCTGTTTTTT.

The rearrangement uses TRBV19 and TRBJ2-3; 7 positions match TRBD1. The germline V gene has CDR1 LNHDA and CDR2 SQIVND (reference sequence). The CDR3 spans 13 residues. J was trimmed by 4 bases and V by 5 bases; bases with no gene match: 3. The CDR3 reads CASSFQGADTQYF. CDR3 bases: TGTGCCAGTAGTTTTCAGGGGGCAGATACGCAGTATTTT.

Here the CDR3 DNA reads TGTGCCAGCAGCCCTGGGAGGAGCTACACCTTC. Protein product: CASSPGRSYTF. The chain is built from TRBV6-6 and TRBJ1-2, with D unclear. Trimming left V 6 bases short and J 9 bases short, with 11 bases between. CDR3 length: 11 residues. Germline CDR1 and CDR2: MNHNY and SVGAGI (reference sequence).

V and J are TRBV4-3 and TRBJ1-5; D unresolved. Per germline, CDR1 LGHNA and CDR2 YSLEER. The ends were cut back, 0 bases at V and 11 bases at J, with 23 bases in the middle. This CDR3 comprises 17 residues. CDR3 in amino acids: CASSQDSHKGLLGTQHF. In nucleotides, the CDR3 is TGCGCCAGCAGCCAAGATTCGCACAAGGGTCTTCTGGGGACCCAGCATTTT.

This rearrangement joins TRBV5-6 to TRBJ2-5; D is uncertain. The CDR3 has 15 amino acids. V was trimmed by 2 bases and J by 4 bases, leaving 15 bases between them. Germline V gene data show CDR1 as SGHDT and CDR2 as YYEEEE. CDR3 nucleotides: TGTGCCAGCAGCTTAATCTCGGCGGTCCGAGAGACCCAGTACTTC. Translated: CASSLISAVRETQYF.

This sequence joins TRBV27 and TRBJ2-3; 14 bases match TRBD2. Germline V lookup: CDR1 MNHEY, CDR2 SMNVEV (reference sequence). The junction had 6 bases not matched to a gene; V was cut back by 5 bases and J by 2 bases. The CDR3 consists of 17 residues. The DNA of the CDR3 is TGTGCCAGCAGTGACGGGACTAGCGGGAGACCCACAGATACGCAGTATTTT. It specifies CASSDGTSGRPTDTQYF.

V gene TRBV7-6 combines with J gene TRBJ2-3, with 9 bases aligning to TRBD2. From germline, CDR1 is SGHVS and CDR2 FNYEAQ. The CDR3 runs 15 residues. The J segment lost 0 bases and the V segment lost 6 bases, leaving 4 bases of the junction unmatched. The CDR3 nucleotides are TGTGCCAGCAGGGCGACTAGCGGAAGCACAGATACGCAGTATTTT. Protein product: CASRATSGSTDTQYF.

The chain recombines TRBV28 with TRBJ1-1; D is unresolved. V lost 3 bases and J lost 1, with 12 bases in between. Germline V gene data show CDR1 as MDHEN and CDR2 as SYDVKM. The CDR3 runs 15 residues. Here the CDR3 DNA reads TGTGCCAGCAGTTTGCCAAGGGCCCAGAACACTGAAGCTTTCTTT. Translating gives CASSLPRAQNTEAFF.

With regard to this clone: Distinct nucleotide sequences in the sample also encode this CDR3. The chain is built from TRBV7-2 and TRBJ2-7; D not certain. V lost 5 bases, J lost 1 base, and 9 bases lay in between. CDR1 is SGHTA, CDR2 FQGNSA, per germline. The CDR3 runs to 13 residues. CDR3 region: CASSLAGSYEQYF. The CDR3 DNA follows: TGTGCCAGCAGCCTCGCCGGGTCCTACGAGCAGTACTTC.

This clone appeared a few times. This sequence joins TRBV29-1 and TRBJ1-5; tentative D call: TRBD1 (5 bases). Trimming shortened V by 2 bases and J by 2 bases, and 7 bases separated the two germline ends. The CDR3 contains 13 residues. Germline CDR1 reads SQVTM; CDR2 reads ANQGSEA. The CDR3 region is CSVETGGNQPQHF. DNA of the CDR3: TGCAGCGTTGAAACGGGGGGCAATCAGCCCCAGCATTTT.

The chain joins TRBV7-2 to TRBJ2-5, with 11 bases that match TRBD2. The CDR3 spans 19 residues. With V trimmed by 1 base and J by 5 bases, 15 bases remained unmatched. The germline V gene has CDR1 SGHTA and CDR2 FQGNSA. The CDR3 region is CASSLEGGLASGRQETQYF. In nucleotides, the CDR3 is TGTGCCAGCAGCTTAGAGGGGGGGCTTGCTAGCGGGAGGCAGGAGACCCAGTACTTC. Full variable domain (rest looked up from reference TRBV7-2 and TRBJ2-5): GAGVSQSPSNKVTEKGKDVELRCDPISGHTALYWYRQSLGQGLEFLIYFQGNSAPDKSGLPSDRFSAERTGGSVSTLTIQRTQQEDSAVYLCASSLEGGLASGRQETQYFGPGTRLLVL.

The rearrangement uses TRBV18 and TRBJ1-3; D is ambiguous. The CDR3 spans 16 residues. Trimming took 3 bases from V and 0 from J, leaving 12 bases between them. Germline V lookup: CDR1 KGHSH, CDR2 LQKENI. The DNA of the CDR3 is TGTGCCAGCTCACCGGCAGAGGCGATCTCTGGAAACACCATATATTTT. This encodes CASSPAEAISGNTIYF.

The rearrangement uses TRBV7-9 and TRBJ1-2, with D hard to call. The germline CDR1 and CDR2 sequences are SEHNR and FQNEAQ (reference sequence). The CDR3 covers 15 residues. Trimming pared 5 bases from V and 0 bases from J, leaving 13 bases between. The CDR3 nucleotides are TGTGCCAGCAGCCCCCGACTCGTACCTAACTATGGCTACACCTTC. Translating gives CASSPRLVPNYGYTF.

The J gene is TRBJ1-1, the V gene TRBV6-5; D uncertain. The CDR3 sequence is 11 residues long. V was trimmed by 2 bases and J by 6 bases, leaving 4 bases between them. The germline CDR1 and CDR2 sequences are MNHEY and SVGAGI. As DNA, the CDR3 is TGTGCCAGCAGTTACCGAGCTGAAGCTTTCTTT. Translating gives CASSYRAEAFF.